This TCR beta chain came from a study of blood T cells in healthy people across ages. Study conclusions and caveats: Changes in expanded clonotypes were possibly confounded, as the CMV status of donors was unknown.

CDR3 length: 13 amino acids. Trimming took 7 bases from V and 6 from J; bases not matched to a gene: 5. CDR1 SGDLS and CDR2 YYNGEE come from the germline V gene. Combining a sample-barcoded 5' primer with a J-beta primer mix, a second PCR ran for 7 to 11 cycles. TCRdb recomputed calls from the 5' RACE reads with MiXCR, one row per CDR3 protein. This sample has about 1.8 million distinct CDR3 sequences, with around half found just once. Turning to this clonotype: What it binds is not known.

Researchers collected around 11 milliliters of peripheral blood from every single donor. A minimum of 6.5 million PBMCs was isolated per sample. The sample was blood. The source of this sequence is a woman between 40 and 55 years old in good health. The chain recombines TRBV9 with TRBJ2-1; 9 nucleotides agree with TRBD2. In DNA form, the CDR3 reads TGTGCCAGCTCCGGGACTAGCTCCAATGAGCAGTTCTTC. Translation: CASSGTSSNEQFF.